Shown below are 21 T cell receptor beta chains from a single sample sequenced in a study of cytomegalovirus exposure and HLA in healthy donors. The primer mix had 60 Vbeta and 13 Jbeta primers. This table comes from immunoSEQ multiplex PCR, and its TCRdb copy is limited to in-frame clones, with some not included. The sample holds 150,000 to 200,000 clones; around 82% are singletons and the top ten take around 0.27%. Sequencing was carried out using PBMCs. Receptor source: a boy aged 5-17 years in good health and CMV-seronegative.

This chain connects TRBV6-6 to TRBJ1-3, with 7 bases fitting TRBD1. Germline-derived CDR1 and CDR2 are MNHNY and SVGAGI (reference sequence). Losses at the gene ends were 7 bases for V and 5 bases for J; bases not matched to a gene: 14. This CDR3 spans 16 amino acids. CDR3 bases: TGTGCCAGCATCTTGGGGGGTTCAGGGGGGAGAAACACCATATATTTT. This gives the protein CASILGGSGGRNTIYF.

V gene TRBV7-2 combines with J gene TRBJ2-2; no clear D. V was pared by 4 bases and J by 0 bases, with 9 bases between. The CDR3 has 15 residues. From germline, CDR1 is SGHTA and CDR2 FQGNSA. The CDR3 loop is CASSSWPANTGELFF. The CDR3 DNA reads as TGTGCCAGCAGCTCCTGGCCCGCGAACACCGGGGAGCTGTTTTTT. Looking up the rest from reference TRBV7-2 and TRBJ2-2 gives the full variable domain: GAGVSQSPSNKVTEKGKDVELRCDPISGHTALYWYRQSLGQGLEFLIYFQGNSAPDKSGLPSDRFSAERTGGSVSTLTIQRTQQEDSAVYLCASSSWPANTGELFFGEGSRLTVL.

The V gene is TRBV7-9, the J gene TRBJ1-2; a possible D gene is TRBD1 (6 bases). The CDR3 contains 14 residues. CDR1 and CDR2 from the germline V gene are SEHNR and FQNEAQ (reference sequence). V lost 3 bases to trimming and J lost 4 bases, with 12 bases between them. DNA for the CDR3: TGTGCCAGCAGCTTCGGAAAGGACAGCTATGGCTACACCTTC. It translates to CASSFGKDSYGYTF.

This clone came up once. The chain carries TRBV19 and TRBJ1-1; D unclear. Per the germline V gene, CDR1 is LNHDA and CDR2 is SQIVND (reference sequence). Trimming removed 5 bases at V and 1 base at J, with 8 bases between. CDR3 length equals 13 residues. The CDR3: CASSPLGNTEAFF. Written as DNA, the CDR3 is TGTGCCAGTAGTCCCCTAGGGAACACTGAAGCTTTCTTT.

The chain carries TRBV10-1 and TRBJ2-1; 8 bases fit TRBD2. The J segment lost 10 bases and the V segment lost 0 bases, leaving 8 bases of the junction unmatched. The CDR3 extends over 15 amino acids. Germline CDR1 WNHNN, CDR2 SYGVQD (reference sequence). The CDR3 coding sequence is TGCGCCAGCAGTGAGTCCGGCCGGGGGGGCCGCGAGCAGTTCTTC. Residues: CASSESGRGGREQFF.

This clone was picked up one time. The chain has TRBV12-5 and TRBJ1-5, with D perhaps matching TRBD1 (6 bases). Germline V gene data show CDR1 as LGHNT and CDR2 as FRNRAP. CDR3 size: 12 residues. Trimming took off 5 bases at V and 9 bases at J, with 11 bases between the two ends. The CDR3 loop reads CASGAGAAPQHF. In DNA form, the CDR3 reads TGTGCTAGTGGTGCGGGGGCGGCGCCCCAGCATTTT.

The chain is built from TRBV30 and TRBJ2-1, with 9 bases matching TRBD2. CDR1 and CDR2 (germline): GTSNPN, SVGIG (reference sequence). The CDR3 contains 16 residues. Trimming at V came to 0 bases and at J to 1 base, leaving 4 bases not matched to a gene. CDR3 loop: CAWSVLAGGSYNEQFF. The DNA of the CDR3 is TGTGCCTGGAGTGTACTTGCGGGAGGGTCCTACAATGAGCAGTTCTTC. Combining the CDR3 with reference TRBV30 and TRBJ2-1 gives the whole variable domain SQTIHQWPATLVQPVGSPLSLECTVEGTSNPNLYWYRQAAGRGLQLLFYSVGIGQISSEVPQNLSASRPQDRQFILSSKKLLLSDSGFYLCAWSVLAGGSYNEQFFGPGTRLTVL.

This clone showed up just a few times. The CDR3 sequence is CASSRGATEAFF. DNA for the CDR3: TGTGCCAGTAGTAGAGGAGCTACTGAAGCTTTCTTT. The J gene is TRBJ1-1, the V gene TRBV19; D gene uncertain. V shed 4 bases and J shed 5 bases, with 8 bases lying between them. This CDR3 has 12 amino acids. CDR1 and CDR2 from the germline V gene are LNHDA and SQIVND (reference sequence).

The rearrangement uses TRBV19 and TRBJ2-2; TRBD1 matches 9 bases. Germline values: CDR1 LNHDA, CDR2 SQIVND (reference sequence). The CDR3 length is 15 residues. V lost 10 bases to trimming and J lost 6 bases; unmatched junction nucleotides: 12. The DNA of the CDR3 is TGTGCCACCTACCGGGACAGGGATTCTCCCGGGGAGCTGTTTTTT. Protein sequence: CATYRDRDSPGELFF.

This clone has a handful of counts. The DNA for the CDR3 is TGCAGCGTTGGTGGCGGGGTTGAGCAGTTCTTC. It specifies CSVGGGVEQFF. The chain recombines TRBV29-1 with TRBJ2-1, with D maybe TRBD2 (6 bases). CDR1 and CDR2 from the germline V gene are SQVTM and ANQGSEA. The CDR3 has 11 amino acids. V was cut by 4 bases and J by 9 bases, with 10 bases left in between.

The rearrangement links TRBV6-1 to TRBJ1-5; D is undetermined. Between the trimmed V and J ends, which lost 6 bases and 0 bases, there was a span of 6 bases. The CDR3 is 13 amino acids. Per the germline V gene, CDR1 is MNHNS and CDR2 is SASEGT. The CDR3 sequence: CASRQHSNQPQHF. Written as DNA, the CDR3 is TGTGCCAGCAGACAGCATAGCAATCAGCCCCAGCATTTT.

This chain joins TRBV6-4 and TRBJ2-7; D is possibly TRBD1 (5 bases). V gave up 5 bases and J gave up 7 bases, with 15 bases separating them. The germline V gene encodes CDR1 MRHNA and CDR2 SNTAGT. This CDR3 has 13 amino acids. The CDR3 region is CASSLERGQEQYF. The CDR3 nucleotides are TGTGCCAGCAGTTTGGAAAGGGGCCAGGAGCAGTACTTC.

The chain employs TRBV19 and TRBJ1-1, with D maybe TRBD1 (5 bases). The V and J ends lost 10 bases and 0 bases respectively, with 18 bases between them. The CDR3 runs 15 residues. Germline V CDR1 and CDR2: LNHDA, SQIVND (reference sequence). This CDR3 is CATGGGPGMNTEAFF. CDR3 coding DNA: TGTGCCACCGGGGGAGGGCCTGGAATGAACACTGAAGCTTTCTTT.

The J gene is TRBJ1-2, the V gene TRBV7-9; 10 bases align to TRBD1. CDR1 is SEHNR and CDR2 is FQNEAQ in the germline V gene (reference sequence). There are 12 residues in the CDR3. With 8 bases clipped from V and 4 bases from J, the junction kept 1 base outside the gene matches. The CDR3 sequence is CASGQGVYGYTF. DNA for the CDR3: TGTGCCAGCGGACAGGGGGTCTATGGCTACACCTTC. The whole variable domain, remainder taken from reference TRBV7-9 and TRBJ1-2, is DTGVSQNPRHKITKRGQNVTFRCDPISEHNRLYWYRQTLGQGPEFLTYFQNEAQLEKSRLLSDRFSAERPKGSFSTLEIQRTEQGDSAMYLCASGQGVYGYTFGSGTRLTVV.

This chain joins TRBV7-6 and TRBJ1-5; 8 bases align to TRBD1. The CDR3 covers 15 residues. V was clipped by 5 bases and J by 5 bases; unmatched bases: 8. The germline V gene has CDR1 SGHVS and CDR2 FNYEAQ. CDR3 sequence: CASSLRQGFDQPQHF. The CDR3 nucleotides read TGTGCCAGCAGCCTTAGACAGGGGTTCGATCAGCCCCAGCATTTT.

The chain combines TRBV29-1 with TRBJ1-2, with 7 bases matching TRBD1. CDR1 and CDR2 (germline): SQVTM, ANQGSEA. CDR3 length equals 13 residues. Trimming took 5 bases from V and 8 from J; bases not matched to a gene: 11. DNA for the CDR3: TGCAGCGTTTTGCAGGGGGTGGTAGACGGCTACACCTTC. This gives the protein CSVLQGVVDGYTF.

CDR3 sequence: CASSAPGLAGVETQYF. The CDR3 nucleotides read TGTGCCAGCAGCGCACCGGGACTAGCGGGAGTGGAGACCCAGTACTTC. The J gene is TRBJ2-5, the V gene TRBV9; 14 bases align to TRBD2. The ends lost 3 bases at V and 5 bases at J; junction bases unmatched: 6. In germline, CDR1 is SGDLS, CDR2 YYNGEE. The CDR3 is 16 residues long.

The chain couples TRBV7-9 to TRBJ1-3, with D maybe TRBD1 (6 bases). V gave up 5 bases and J gave up 1 base, with 15 bases separating them. CDR1 SEHNR and CDR2 FQNEAQ come from the germline V gene (reference sequence). The CDR3 length is 16 residues. The CDR3 protein is CASSASRQGSGNTIYF. CDR3 DNA sequence: TGTGCCAGCAGCGCATCCCGTCAGGGGTCTGGAAACACCATATATTTT. Combining the CDR3 with reference TRBV7-9 and TRBJ1-3 gives the whole variable domain DTGVSQNPRHKITKRGQNVTFRCDPISEHNRLYWYRQTLGQGPEFLTYFQNEAQLEKSRLLSDRFSAERPKGSFSTLEIQRTEQGDSAMYLCASSASRQGSGNTIYFGEGSWLTVV.

The rearrangement links TRBV5-1 to TRBJ1-2; D possibly corresponds to TRBD1 (6 bases). Germline V gene lookup returns CDR1 SGHRS and CDR2 YFSETQ. The V end lost 5 bases, the J end lost 2 bases, and 13 bases lay between the germline ends. The CDR3 has 14 amino acids. The CDR3 region is CASRGTGQNYGYTF. The CDR3, as DNA: TGCGCCAGCAGGGGAACAGGGCAAAACTATGGCTACACCTTC.

The V gene is TRBV19, the J gene TRBJ1-2; D ambiguous. V was trimmed by 6 bases and J by 0 bases, leaving 11 bases between them. CDR1 is LNHDA and CDR2 is SQIVND in the germline V gene (reference sequence). The CDR3 consists of 14 residues. The CDR3: CASRRVDSNYGYTF. The DNA for the CDR3 is TGTGCCAGTAGGCGGGTAGATTCTAACTATGGCTACACCTTC.

The V gene is TRBV9, the J gene TRBJ2-7, with D perhaps TRBD2 (6 bases). This CDR3 comprises 15 residues. In germline, CDR1 is SGDLS, CDR2 YYNGEE. Trimming left V 0 bases short and J 3 bases short, with 13 bases between. The CDR3 nucleotides read TGTGCCAGCAGCGTAGTGAGTAGCGGCTTCTACGAGCAGTACTTC. This codes for CASSVVSSGFYEQYF.